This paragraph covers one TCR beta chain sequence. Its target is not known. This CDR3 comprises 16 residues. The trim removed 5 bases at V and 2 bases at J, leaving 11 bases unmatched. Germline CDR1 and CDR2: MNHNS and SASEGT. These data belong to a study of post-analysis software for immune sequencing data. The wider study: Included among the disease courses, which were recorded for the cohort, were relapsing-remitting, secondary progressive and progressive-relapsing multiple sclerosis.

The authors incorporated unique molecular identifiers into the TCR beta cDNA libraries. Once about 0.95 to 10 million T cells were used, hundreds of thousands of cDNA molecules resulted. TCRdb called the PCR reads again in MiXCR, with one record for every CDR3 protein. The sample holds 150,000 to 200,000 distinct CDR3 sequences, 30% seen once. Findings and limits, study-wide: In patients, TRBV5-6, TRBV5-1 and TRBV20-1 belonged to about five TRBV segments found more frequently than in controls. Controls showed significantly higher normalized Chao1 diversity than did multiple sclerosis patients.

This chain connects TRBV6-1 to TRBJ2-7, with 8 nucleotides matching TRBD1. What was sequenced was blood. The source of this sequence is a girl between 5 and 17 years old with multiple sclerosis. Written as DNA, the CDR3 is TGTGCCAGCAGTCAGGGGATGGGGACAGGACCCTACGAGCAGTACTTC. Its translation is CASSQGMGTGPYEQYF.